What follows are 13 T cell receptor beta chains derived from one specimen sequenced in a study of shared clonotypes between healthy human individuals. The method was immunoSEQ multiplex PCR; TCRdb's version includes in-frame clones alone and lacks a portion of them. The sample has roughly 1,500,000 clones, under 99% seen once. The sequencing sample was made of naive CD4+ T cells sorted from blood. The subset is: CD45RA+ positively selected. The source of these receptors is a man younger than 40 in good health.

The chain carries TRBV6-5 and TRBJ1-5, with D uncertain. V lost 0 bases and J 5 bases, leaving 14 bases between the germline ends. In germline, CDR1 is MNHEY, CDR2 SVGAGI. The CDR3 consists of 16 residues. In DNA, the CDR3 is TGTGCCAGCAGTTACTCTTCAGGTCCACTAGATCAGCCCCAGCATTTT. Protein sequence: CASSYSSGPLDQPQHF.

CDR3 nucleotides: TGTGCCAGCAGTGCGGTCGGAGGCTCCTACAATGAGCAGTTCTTC. This sequence encodes CASSAVGGSYNEQFF. The chain combines TRBV2 with TRBJ2-1, with TRBD2 as a possible D gene (5 bases). The germline V gene has CDR1 SNHLY and CDR2 FYNNEI. V was pared by 4 bases and J by 0 bases, with 10 bases between. This CDR3 comprises 15 residues.

Points on this clone: Other DNA sequences in this sample translate to the same CDR3. CDR3: CASSFGGSSYEQYF. The CDR3 nucleotides are TGTGCCAGCAGTTTCGGCGGGAGCTCCTACGAGCAGTACTTC. The V and J genes are TRBV28 and TRBJ2-7, with 7 bases lining up with TRBD2. J gave up 0 bases and V 3 bases, and 2 bases lay outside the gene matches. Germline lookup yields CDR1 MDHEN and CDR2 SYDVKM. The CDR3 runs to 14 residues.

This clone was recorded only once. The rearrangement joins TRBV9 to TRBJ2-2; D uncertain. Trimming removed 1 base from V and 0 bases from J, with 7 bases in between. Per germline, CDR1 SGDLS and CDR2 YYNGEE. CDR3 size: 15 residues. CDR3 amino acids: CASSVRATNTGELFF. In DNA, the CDR3 is TGTGCCAGCAGCGTACGGGCTACGAACACCGGGGAGCTGTTTTTT.

This rearrangement joins TRBV7-6 to TRBJ1-1; D ambiguous. V dropped 1 base and J dropped 5 bases, with 11 bases sitting between them. Germline loops: CDR1 SGHVS, CDR2 FNYEAQ. The CDR3 length is 14 residues. CDR3: CASSLVGGDTEAFF. Written as DNA, the CDR3 is TGTGCCAGCAGCTTAGTTGGCGGAGATACTGAAGCTTTCTTT. The complete variable domain, with remaining parts taken from reference TRBV7-6 and TRBJ1-1, reads GAGVSQSPRYKVTKRGQDVALRCDPISGHVSLYWYRQALGQGPEFLTYFNYEAQQDKSGLPNDRFSAERPEGSISTLTIQRTEQRDSAMYRCASSLVGGDTEAFFGQGTRLTVV.

The chain carries TRBV19 and TRBJ1-4, with TRBD1 as a possible D gene (6 bases). Trimming pared 7 bases from V and 6 bases from J, leaving 21 bases between. There are 16 residues in the CDR3. The germline V gene encodes CDR1 LNHDA and CDR2 SQIVND (reference sequence). As DNA, the CDR3 is TGTGCCAGTAAGACAGGCGGGATATTTGGGGATGAAAAACTGTTTTTT. It translates to CASKTGGIFGDEKLFF.

The gene calls are TRBV10-3 and TRBJ2-5; D is perhaps TRBD1 or TRBD2 (7 bases each). The CDR3 covers 15 residues. The germline V gene encodes CDR1 ENHRY and CDR2 SYGVKD. With 6 bases removed from V and 5 bases from J, the gap between germline ends came to 19 bases. The CDR3 sequence: CAISGTAIGGETQYF. Here the CDR3 DNA reads TGTGCCATCAGCGGGACAGCCATCGGGGGGGAGACCCAGTACTTC.

This clone was counted a single time. The genes are TRBV5-4 and TRBJ2-3; no definite D call. Per germline, CDR1 SGHNT and CDR2 YYREEE (reference sequence). V lost 4 bases, J lost 4 bases, and 19 bases lay in between. The CDR3 is 16 residues long. The CDR3 sequence is CASSKVGFKLADTQYF. In nucleotides, the CDR3 is TGTGCCAGCAGCAAAGTAGGCTTTAAGCTGGCAGATACGCAGTATTTT.

The chain joins TRBV7-6 to TRBJ2-2; no reliable D call. Germline CDR1 and CDR2: SGHVS and FNYEAQ. V lost 1 base and J 4 bases, leaving 13 bases between the germline ends. The CDR3 runs 16 residues. The DNA of the CDR3 is TGTGCCAGCAGCTTAGGCTCTATAGAGACCACCGGGGAGCTGTTTTTT. It is translated as CASSLGSIETTGELFF.

This chain uses TRBV28 with TRBJ2-4; D is undetermined. This CDR3 is 11 amino acids long. V was shortened by 5 bases and J by 9 bases, with 8 bases between the two germline ends. The germline CDR1 and CDR2 sequences are MDHEN and SYDVKM. CDR3 sequence: CASSTSGIQYF. The CDR3 DNA is TGTGCCAGCAGTACCAGTGGCATTCAGTACTTC.

Only one count was recorded for this clone. In DNA, the CDR3 is TGTGCCAGCTCGCCTACCAAGGGACGGTCCTACGAGCAGTACTTC. Its translation: CASSPTKGRSYEQYF. The genes are TRBV18 and TRBJ2-7; D is possibly TRBD1 or TRBD2 (5 bases each). The CDR3 spans 15 residues. In germline, CDR1 is KGHSH, CDR2 LQKENI. The ends were cut back, 6 bases at V and 1 base at J, with 16 bases in the middle.

V gene TRBV7-9 combines with J gene TRBJ2-4; perhaps TRBD2 as D (6 bases). V was shortened by 2 bases and J by 6 bases, with 17 bases between the two germline ends. CDR1 is SEHNR and CDR2 is FQNEAQ in the germline V gene (reference sequence). The CDR3 is 16 residues long. The CDR3 reads CASSLNPGGPGNIQYF. CDR3 nucleotide sequence: TGTGCCAGCAGCTTAAACCCAGGAGGGCCTGGAAACATTCAGTACTTC.

The table lists this clone with a count of one. This chain joins TRBV5-1 and TRBJ2-1; the D gene is possibly TRBD2 (6 bases). The CDR3 spans 14 residues. Trimming pared 3 bases from V and 5 bases from J, leaving 12 bases between. Per the germline V gene, CDR1 is SGHRS and CDR2 is YFSETQ. CDR3 nucleotide sequence: TGCGCCAGCAGCTCTGGCGGGGTAAACAATGAGCAGTTCTTC. It yields the protein CASSSGGVNNEQFF. Complete variable domain (other parts from reference TRBV5-1 and TRBJ2-1): KAGVTQTPRYLIKTRGQQVTLSCSPISGHRSVSWYQQTPGQGLQFLFEYFSETQRNKGNFPGRFSGRQFSNSRSEMNVSTLELGDSALYLCASSSGGVNNEQFFGPGTRLTVL.